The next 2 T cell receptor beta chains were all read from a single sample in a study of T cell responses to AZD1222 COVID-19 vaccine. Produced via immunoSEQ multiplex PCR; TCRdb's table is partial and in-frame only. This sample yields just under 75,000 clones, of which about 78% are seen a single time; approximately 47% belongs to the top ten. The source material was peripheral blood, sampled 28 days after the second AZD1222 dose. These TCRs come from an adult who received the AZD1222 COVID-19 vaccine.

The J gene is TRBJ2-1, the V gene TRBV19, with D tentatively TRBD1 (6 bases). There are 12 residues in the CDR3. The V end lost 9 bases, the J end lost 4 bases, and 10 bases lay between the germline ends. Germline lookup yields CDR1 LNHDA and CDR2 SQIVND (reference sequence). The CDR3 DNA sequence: TGTGCCAGCAGGGGTACGTACAATGAGCAGTTCTTC. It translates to CASRGTYNEQFF. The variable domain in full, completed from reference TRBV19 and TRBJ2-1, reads DGGITQSPKYLFRKEGQNVTLSCEQNLNHDAMYWYRQDPGQGLRLIYYSQIVNDFQKGDIAEGYSVSREKKESFPLTVTSAQKNPTAFYLCASRGTYNEQFFGPGTRLTVL.

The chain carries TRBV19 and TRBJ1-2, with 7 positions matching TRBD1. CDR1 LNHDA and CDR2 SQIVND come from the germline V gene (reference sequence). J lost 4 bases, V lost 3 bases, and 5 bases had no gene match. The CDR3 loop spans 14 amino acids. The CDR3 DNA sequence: TGTGCCAGTAGTATCGACAGGGAAGGCTATGGCTACACCTTC. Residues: CASSIDREGYGYTF.